Sequencing of this TCR beta chain was carried out in a study of preoperative IRX-2 immunotherapy in early breast cancer. The treatment here: preoperative locoregional IRX-2 cytokine immunotherapy. This phase Ib study tested locoregional IRX-2 cytokine immunotherapy given before surgery. This CDR3 has 14 amino acids. The V and J ends lost 4 bases and 1 base respectively, with 8 bases between them. The germline V gene has CDR1 SGHNT and CDR2 YENEEA. Assay: immunoSEQ multiplex PCR; the TCRdb copy retains only in-frame clones and omits some. The data contain around 2,700 clones, 65% to 80% of them singletons.

The source of this sequence is a human donor with breast cancer. This chain uses TRBV11-3 with TRBJ1-5; D not resolved. Sequenced here: tumor tissue, sampled after IRX-2 immunotherapy. The CDR3 DNA reads TGTGCCAGCAGCTCCCCCCAGAGCAATCAGCCCCAGCATTTT. Translating it yields CASSSPQSNQPQHF.